Listed here is a single T cell receptor (beta chain). Its specific antigen is unknown. No per-base quality is available; no much larger clone lies one base away. The sample belongs to a study of CD8+CD57+ T cells in acquired aplastic anemia (dated by TCRdb to 2016 to 2018). Looking at the study overall: Extracted DNA from sorted CD4+ and CD8+ cells averaged approximately 3.4 ug, ranging from roughly 0.19 to 27.4 ug. A CD8+CD57+ expansion meant a frequency higher than the mean frequency seen in healthy subjects. The full study reports these points: Some 27 CD8+ CDR3 sequences were found in both patients and controls but appeared to be highly expressed in patients and within the immunodominant clones of the patients. CD8+ Simpson's diversity did not differ significantly between patients and healthy controls (P=0.060).

TCR beta VDJ combination and CDR3 sequence profiling used genomic DNA as the template. An Illumina HiSeq 2000 was the platform used for TCR repertoire sequencing. The authors' pipeline ran thus. Repertoire assessment relied on Simpson's diversity index, CDR3 size and DJ length profiles, and TRBV/TRBJ rearrangement plots. The most abundant DNA sequence in the deep sequencing data was taken as the immunodominant clone. CDR3 amino acid sequences were screened for sharing across subjects and were compared with published repertoires and the VDJdb database. TCRdb handled the public reads itself, with Q25 trimming in fastp and clone calling in MiXCR, and kept productive beta chains. Rows are combined by CDR3 protein, so each entry shows the most common genes and DNA. The V and J calls, along with clone size, are taken from TCRdb and not from the paper's own processing. The sample contains about 180,000 distinct CDR3 sequences, around 63% of them found a single time. Roughly 43% of the sample is held by the ten biggest clonotypes.

Patients chosen for sequencing had shown expansion of CD8+CD57+ cells by flow cytometry. Every patient had a diagnosis of severe acquired aplastic anemia based on International Study of Aplastic Anemia and Agranulocytosis and Camitta criteria. No therapy had been received by the patients at the time of blood sampling. In this study, sorted CD4+ and CD8+ T cells from the blood of healthy subjects and of severe aplastic anemia patients had their TCR repertoires deep-sequenced. Patients were enrolled under clinicaltrials.gov protocols 00001620, 01623167, 00001397, 00071045, 00081523 and 00961064 in the USA. Ficoll-Paque density gradient centrifugation was used to isolate peripheral blood mononuclear cells. Before DNA extraction, CD4+ and CD8+ T cells were sorted by FACS or by magnetic beads. There are 15 amino acids in the CDR3, from cysteine to phenylalanine inclusive. The DNA shown is the 45-base CDR3, in frame from base 1. V was cut back by 3 bases and J by 6 bases, leaving a gap of 12 bases between them. CDR1 and CDR2 (SNHLY, FYNNEI) derive from the germline V gene.

The V and J genes are TRBV2 and TRBJ1-6; the D gene lacks a confident call. This clonotype was obtained from a human donor with aplastic anemia. The specimen was sorted CD4+, CD8+, or CD8+CD57+ T cells (not recorded which) from PBMCs. CDR3 loop: CASSDRPGSNSPLHF. The DNA reads TGTGCCAGCAGTGATAGACCTGGCTCTAATTCACCCCTCCACTTT.